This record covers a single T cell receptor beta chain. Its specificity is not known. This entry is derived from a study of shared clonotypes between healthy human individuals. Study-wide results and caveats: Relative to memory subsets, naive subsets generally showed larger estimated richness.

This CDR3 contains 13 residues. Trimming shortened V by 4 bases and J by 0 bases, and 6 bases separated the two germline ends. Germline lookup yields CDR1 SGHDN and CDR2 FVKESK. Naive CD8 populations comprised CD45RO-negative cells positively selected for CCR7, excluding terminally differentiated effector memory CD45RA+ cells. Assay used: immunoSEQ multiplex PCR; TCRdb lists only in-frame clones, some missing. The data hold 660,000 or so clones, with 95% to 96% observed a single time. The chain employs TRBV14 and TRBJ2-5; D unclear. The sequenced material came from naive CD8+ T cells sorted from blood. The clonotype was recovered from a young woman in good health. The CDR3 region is CASSRKYQETQYF. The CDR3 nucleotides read TGTGCCAGCAGCCGGAAGTACCAAGAGACCCAGTACTTC. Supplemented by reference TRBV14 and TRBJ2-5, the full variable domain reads EAGVTQFPSHSVIEKGQTVTLRCDPISGHDNLYWYRRVMGKEIKFLLHFVKESKQDESGMPNNRFLAERTGGTYSTLKVQPAELEDSGVYFCASSRKYQETQYFGPGTRLLVL.